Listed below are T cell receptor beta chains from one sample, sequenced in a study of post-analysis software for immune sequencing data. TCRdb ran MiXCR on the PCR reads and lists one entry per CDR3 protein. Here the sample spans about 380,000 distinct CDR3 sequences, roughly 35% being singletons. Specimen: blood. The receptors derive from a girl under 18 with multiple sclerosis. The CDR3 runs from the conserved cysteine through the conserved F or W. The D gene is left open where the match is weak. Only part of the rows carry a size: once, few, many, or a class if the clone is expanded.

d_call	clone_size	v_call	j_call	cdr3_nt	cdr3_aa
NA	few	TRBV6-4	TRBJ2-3	TGTGCCAGCAGTGTAGGGGAAAGCACAGATACGCAGTATTTT	CASSVGESTDTQYF
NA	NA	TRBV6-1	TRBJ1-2	TGTGCCAGCAGTGAAGCGCATTATAATGCGGGGGCCTATGGCTACACCTTC	CASSEAHYNAGAYGYTF
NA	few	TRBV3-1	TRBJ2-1	TGTGCCAGCAGCCAAGAAGGGGCGGGGTACAATGAGCAGTTCTTC	CASSQEGAGYNEQFF
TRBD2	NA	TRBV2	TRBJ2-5	TGTGCCAGCCAACGGGGGGGCTCGGAGACCCAGTACTTC	CASQRGGSETQYF
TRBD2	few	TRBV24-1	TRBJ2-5	TGTGCCACCAGCGGGACTAGCGGGGGACAAGAGACCCAGTACTTC	CATSGTSGGQETQYF
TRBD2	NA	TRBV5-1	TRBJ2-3	TGCGCCAGCAGCTTGGAACTAGCGGGGGGCCTCACAGATACGCAGTATTTT	CASSLELAGGLTDTQYF
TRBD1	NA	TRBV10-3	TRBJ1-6	TGTGCCATCAGTACCCGACAGGGAGGAACACCCCTCCACTTT	CAISTRQGGTPLHF
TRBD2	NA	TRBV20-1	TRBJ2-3	TGCAGTGCTCGGACTAGCGGGGGTTCAGATACGCAGTATTTT	CSARTSGGSDTQYF
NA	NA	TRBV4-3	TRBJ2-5	TGCGCCAGCAGCCAAGATGCGGGGTTCCGAGAGACCCAGTACTTC	CASSQDAGFRETQYF
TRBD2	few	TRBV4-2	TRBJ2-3	TGTGCCAGCAGCCAAGGGACTAGCGGGGGGGCCGTTCAGGCAGATACGCAGTATTTT	CASSQGTSGGAVQADTQYF
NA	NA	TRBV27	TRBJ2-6	TGTGCCAGCAGTTCGGTTTCTGGGGCCAACGTCCTGACTTTC	CASSSVSGANVLTF
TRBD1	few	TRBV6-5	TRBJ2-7	TGTGCCAGCAGTTACTCCGGGACAGGGCTCTTCGAGCAGTACTTC	CASSYSGTGLFEQYF
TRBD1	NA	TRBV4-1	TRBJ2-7	TGCGCCAGCAGCCCACGGGACAGAACCTGCGAGCAGTACTTC	CASSPRDRTCEQYF
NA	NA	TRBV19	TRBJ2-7	TGTGCCAGTAGTAAACGGGCCGACTACGAGCAGTACTTC	CASSKRADYEQYF
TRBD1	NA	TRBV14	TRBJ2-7	TGTGCCAGCAGCCAAGGGTTGTGGACAGGCCTGTGGAACGAGCAGTACTTC	CASSQGLWTGLWNEQYF
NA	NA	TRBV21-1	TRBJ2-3	TGTGCCAGCAGCAAAGGGGGATCCTTCCGGGACAGAAACACAGATGCGCAGTATTTT	CASSKGGSFRDRNTDAQYF
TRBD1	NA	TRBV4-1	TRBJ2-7	TGCGCCAGCAGCCAACCTTTGACAGGGGCAAACACCTACGAGCAGTACTTC	CASSQPLTGANTYEQYF
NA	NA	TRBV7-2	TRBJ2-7	TGTGCCAGCAGCCCTAGAGGACGCCACGAGCAGTACTTC	CASSPRGRHEQYF
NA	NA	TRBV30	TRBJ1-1	TGTGCCGGCAGACAGAACACTGAAGCTTTCTTT	CAGRQNTEAFF
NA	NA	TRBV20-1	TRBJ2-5	TGCAGCGTGGCAAGTAACCAAGAGACCCAGTACTTC	CSVASNQETQYF
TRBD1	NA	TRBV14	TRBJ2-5	TGTGCCAGCAGCCACTCTCCCAACGGGGGACAGGTGATAAGGCGGGAGACCCAGTACTTC	CASSHSPNGGQVIRRETQYF
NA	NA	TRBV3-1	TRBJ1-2	TGTGCCAGCAGCCAACAGGGATATGGCTACACCTTC	CASSQQGYGYTF
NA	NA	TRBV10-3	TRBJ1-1	TGTGCCATCAGTGAGCCTGGACGGAAGAACACTGAAGCTTTCTTT	CAISEPGRKNTEAFF
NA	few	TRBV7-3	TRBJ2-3	TGTGCCGGCAGTAATATCCTCGGAGCTACGCAGTATTTT	CAGSNILGATQYF
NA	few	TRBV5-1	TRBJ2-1	TGCGCCAGCAGCTCGAGGACGGGCCCGTACAGTGAGCAGTTCTTC	CASSSRTGPYSEQFF
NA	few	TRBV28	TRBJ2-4	TGTGCCAGCAGTCCCCGACAGCTACGTTTCAAAAACATTCAGTACTTC	CASSPRQLRFKNIQYF
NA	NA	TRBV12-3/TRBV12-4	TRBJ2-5	TGTGCCAGCAAGTCCGGAGAGACCCAGTACTTC	CASKSGETQYF
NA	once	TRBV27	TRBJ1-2	TGTGCCAGTTGGAGTGGGGCAGGGCCCTATGGCTACACCTTC	CASWSGAGPYGYTF
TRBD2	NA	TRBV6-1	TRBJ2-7	TGTGCCACCAGGACTAGCTACGAGCAGTACTTC	CATRTSYEQYF
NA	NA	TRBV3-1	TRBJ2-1	TGTGCCAGCAGCCAAGCAGGGCCGCGGTACAATGAGCAGTTCTTC	CASSQAGPRYNEQFF
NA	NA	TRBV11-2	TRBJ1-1	TGTGCCAGCAGACCGGTCGAGGGGATCGCTGAAGCTTTCTTT	CASRPVEGIAEAFF
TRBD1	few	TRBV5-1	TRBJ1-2	TGCGCCAGCAGCTTGGACAGGGGAGAGCGTGGCTACACCTTC	CASSLDRGERGYTF
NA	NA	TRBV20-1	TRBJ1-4	TGCAGTGCTAGAGATTTGAGGGCCAGAGAAGACCCAGGGGTGTTTTTT	CSARDLRAREDPGVFF
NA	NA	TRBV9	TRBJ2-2	TGTGCCAGCAGCGTAGCTTTGATCCCCACCGGGGAGCTGTTTTTT	CASSVALIPTGELFF
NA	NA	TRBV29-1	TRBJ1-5	TGCAGCGTCGAGGAAGGGAATCAGCCCCAGCATTTT	CSVEEGNQPQHF
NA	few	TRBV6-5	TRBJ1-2	TGTGCCAGCAGGGAACGGGGATCTTATATCTACACCTTC	CASRERGSYIYTF
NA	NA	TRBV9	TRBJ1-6	TGTGCCAGCAGCGTAGCAGGAGGGGCTTCACCCCTCCACTTT	CASSVAGGASPLHF
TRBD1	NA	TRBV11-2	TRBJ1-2	TGTGCCAGCAGCCGGGGAGGGGGCAGTGGCTACACCTTC	CASSRGGGSGYTF
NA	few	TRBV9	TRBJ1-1	TGTGCCAGCAGCGTGGGGAAGGGTGAAGCTTTCTTT	CASSVGKGEAFF
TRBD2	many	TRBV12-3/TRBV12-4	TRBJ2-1	TGTGCCAGCAGTCAAGGACTAGCGGGGACGGAGTTCTTC	CASSQGLAGTEFF
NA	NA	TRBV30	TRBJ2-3	TGTGCCTGGAACCGTGGGATAGGGGGAGGCACAGATACGCAGTATTTT	CAWNRGIGGGTDTQYF
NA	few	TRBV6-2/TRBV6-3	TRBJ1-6	TGTGCCGCCGGACCTGGGAATTCACCCCTCCACTTT	CAAGPGNSPLHF
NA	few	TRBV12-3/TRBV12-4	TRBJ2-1	TGTGCCAGCAGTTTGGATAGTGAGCAGTTCTTC	CASSLDSEQFF
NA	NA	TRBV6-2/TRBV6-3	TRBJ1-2	TGTGCCAGCAGCCCCAGTGGGACGACAGTTACCTATGGCTACACCTTC	CASSPSGTTVTYGYTF
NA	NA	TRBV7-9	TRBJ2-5	TGTGCCAGCAGCTTCACAAGGGACTTGGGGGGGACCCAGTACTTC	CASSFTRDLGGTQYF
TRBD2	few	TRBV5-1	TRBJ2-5	TGCGCCAGCAGCTTGGCCGCGGCGGGGGGGCCCGAGACCCAGTACTTC	CASSLAAAGGPETQYF
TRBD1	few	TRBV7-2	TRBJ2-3	TGTGCCAGCAGCTTTAGGACAGGGGGGTTGACAGATACGCAGTATTTT	CASSFRTGGLTDTQYF
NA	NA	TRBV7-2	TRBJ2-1	TGTGCCAGCAGCTTAGTGACAGAAAATGAGCAGTTCTTC	CASSLVTENEQFF
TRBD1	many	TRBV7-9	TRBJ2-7	TGTGCCAGCAGCCCGGGGGACAGGGCCCTCTCCGAGCAGTACTTC	CASSPGDRALSEQYF
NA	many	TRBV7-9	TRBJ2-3	TGTGCCAGCAGCCTTACAGGCCTCCAGCGCACAGATACGCAGTATTTT	CASSLTGLQRTDTQYF
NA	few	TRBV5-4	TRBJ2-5	TGTGCCAGCAGCGGGGGGGGAGGAGGGGGTGAGACCCAGTACTTC	CASSGGGGGGETQYF
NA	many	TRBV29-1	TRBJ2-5	TGCAGCGTTACCCCGGGGGCGGAGCAAGAGACCCAGTACTTC	CSVTPGAEQETQYF
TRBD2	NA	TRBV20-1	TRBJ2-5	TGCAGTGCTAGGTTCTTCCCGGGACTAGCGGTGACACAAGAGACCCAGTACTTC	CSARFFPGLAVTQETQYF
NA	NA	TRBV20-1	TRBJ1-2	TGCAGTGCCACGACCCCCGACAGGTCCCCAGGGGGCTACACCTTC	CSATTPDRSPGGYTF
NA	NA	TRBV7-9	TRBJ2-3	TGTGCCAGCAGCTTGGCTTCCCTGCGGGGAAGCACAGATACGCAGTATTTT	CASSLASLRGSTDTQYF
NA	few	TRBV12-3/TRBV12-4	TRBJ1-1	TGTGCCAGCAGTTTGAAGGTTACTGAAGCTTTCTTT	CASSLKVTEAFF
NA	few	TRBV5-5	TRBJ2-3	TGTGCCAGCAGCCCGAGCGGAGAGAGCACAGATACGCAGTATTTT	CASSPSGESTDTQYF